These 14 T cell receptor beta chains were sequenced from one sample in a study of cytomegalovirus exposure and HLA in healthy donors. The PCR had 60 Vbeta and 13 Jbeta primers. Clones were read by immunoSEQ multiplex PCR, and TCRdb kept only the in-frame ones, dropping some. The sample contains 100,000 to 150,000 clones, around 72% of which appear only once. Sequencing was performed on PBMCs. These receptors all stem from a human donor in good health.

The chain employs TRBV10-3 and TRBJ1-5, with 9 bases that match TRBD1. Germline lookup yields CDR1 ENHRY and CDR2 SYGVKD. Trimming took 2 bases from V and 7 from J; bases not matched to a gene: 6. The CDR3 is made up of 15 amino acids. The CDR3 DNA is TGTGCCATCAGTGAGGGAGGACAGGGGAAGCAGCCCCAGCATTTT. Its translation is CAISEGGQGKQPQHF.

This sequence joins TRBV27 and TRBJ2-1, with D perhaps TRBD1 (5 bases). V was clipped by 6 bases and J by 12 bases, with 24 bases between them. The CDR3 loop spans 15 amino acids. Germline assignment: CDR1 MNHEY and CDR2 SMNVEV (reference sequence). Written as DNA, the CDR3 is TGTGCCAGCAGGCCAACAGGTCGCCCAACTATCGGGCAGTTCTTC. It yields the protein CASRPTGRPTIGQFF.

This chain connects TRBV4-2 to TRBJ2-3; 9 bases fit TRBD2. Germline assignment: CDR1 LGHNA and CDR2 YNFKEQ. This CDR3 is built from 18 residues. The V and J ends lost 5 bases and 2 bases, in that order; junction bases with no gene match: 14. The CDR3 DNA is TGTGCCAGCAGCTGGGGCAGCGGGGGGCCGGCATACACAGATACGCAGTATTTT. As protein: CASSWGSGGPAYTDTQYF.

V usage is TRBV4-3 and J usage is TRBJ1-2; 9 nucleotides align to TRBD1. J gave up 6 bases and V 7 bases, and 12 bases lay outside the gene matches. The CDR3 contains 15 residues. Germline CDR1 reads LGHNA; CDR2 reads YSLEER. The CDR3 DNA is TGCGCCAGCACCAAGACACAGGGGGCGGGGGATGGCTACACCTTC. This gives the protein CASTKTQGAGDGYTF.

This clone was seen a single time. The rearrangement uses TRBV11-1 and TRBJ1-6; D remains unclear. There are 14 residues in the CDR3. V lost 4 bases and J lost 0, with 4 bases in between. The germline V gene has CDR1 SGHAT and CDR2 FQDESV (reference sequence). In DNA form, the CDR3 reads TGTGCCAGCAGCTGGAGCTCCTATAATTCACCCCTCCACTTT. This gives the protein CASSWSSYNSPLHF.

This chain connects TRBV29-1 to TRBJ1-2, with a tentative D call TRBD1 (6 bases). Trimming took 3 bases from V and 7 from J, leaving 12 bases between them. This CDR3 is 12 amino acids long. Germline V gives CDR1 SQVTM, CDR2 ANQGSEA. This CDR3 reads CSVEGGGVGYTF. DNA of the CDR3: TGCAGCGTTGAGGGAGGGGGTGTTGGCTACACCTTC.

J is TRBJ2-5 and V is TRBV13, with TRBD2 as a possible D gene (6 bases). The CDR3 sequence is 16 residues long. V was cut by 5 bases and J by 5 bases, with 21 bases left in between. In germline, CDR1 is PRHDT, CDR2 FYEKMQ (reference sequence). CDR3 residues: CASSLRRGFGGETQYF. CDR3 sequence (DNA): TGTGCCAGCAGCCTGAGGCGGGGCTTTGGAGGTGAGACCCAGTACTTC. Filled out from reference TRBV13 and TRBJ2-5, the complete variable domain reads AAGVIQSPRHLIKEKRETATLKCYPIPRHDTVYWYQQGPGQDPQFLISFYEKMQSDKGSIPDRFSAQQFSDYHSELNMSSLELGDSALYFCASSLRRGFGGETQYFGPGTRLLVL.

The V call is TRBV7-2, the J call TRBJ2-7, with 9 bases that match TRBD1. The V and J ends lost 2 bases and 0 bases, in that order; junction bases with no gene match: 5. This CDR3 is built from 16 residues. Germline V gene data show CDR1 as SGHTA and CDR2 as FQGNSA. The CDR3 DNA reads as TGTGCCAGCAGCTTAACCGGGACAGGGCCCTCCTACGAGCAGTACTTC. Amino acids: CASSLTGTGPSYEQYF.

The sample holds a few counts of this clone. This chain links TRBV29-1 with TRBJ1-2; a possible D gene is TRBD1 (6 bases). Trimming took off 3 bases at V and 1 base at J, with 18 bases between the two ends. The CDR3 length is 16 residues. CDR1 is SQVTM, CDR2 ANQGSEA, per germline. CDR3 nucleotides: TGCAGCGTTGATGATCCTAATGAACAGGGTAACTATGGCTACACCTTC. Translating it yields CSVDDPNEQGNYGYTF.

This chain uses TRBV6-5 with TRBJ1-1; possibly TRBD1 for D (6 bases). From germline, CDR1 is MNHEY and CDR2 SVGAGI. The V and J ends lost 0 bases and 5 bases respectively, with 16 bases between them. The CDR3 is 16 residues long. The CDR3 bases are TGTGCCAGCAGTTACTCTTCCAGGGGCCAGGGGACTGAAGCTTTCTTT. Its protein product is CASSYSSRGQGTEAFF.

The chain combines TRBV19 with TRBJ2-2; 13 bases fit TRBD2. There are 17 residues in the CDR3. In germline, CDR1 is LNHDA, CDR2 SQIVND (reference sequence). Trimming at V came to 6 bases and at J to 3 bases, leaving 7 bases not matched to a gene. CDR3 in amino acids: CASSLLAGGSYTGELFF. For the CDR3, the DNA is TGTGCCAGTAGCCTACTAGCGGGAGGGTCCTACACCGGGGAGCTGTTTTTT.

The gene calls are TRBV4-2 and TRBJ2-1, with D tentatively TRBD2 (6 bases). The CDR3 contains 14 residues. Germline lookup yields CDR1 LGHNA and CDR2 YNFKEQ. The V gene lost 6 bases and the J gene lost 2 bases, with 11 bases spanning the gap. DNA of the CDR3: TGTGCCAGCAGACCTAGCGAAACCTACAATGAGCAGTTCTTC. Protein product: CASRPSETYNEQFF.

V usage is TRBV6-5 and J usage is TRBJ2-5; maybe TRBD2 (5 bases). Deletions cut 0 bases from V and 7 bases from J, with 18 bases between. There are 16 residues in the CDR3. Germline CDR1 is MNHEY and CDR2 is SVGAGI. CDR3 protein: CASSYSSSDTGVTQYF. As DNA, the CDR3 is TGTGCCAGCAGTTACTCGTCCTCTGACACCGGGGTGACCCAGTACTTC.

The table lists this clone with a few counts. The V gene is TRBV5-1, the J gene TRBJ2-3; D perhaps matches TRBD2 (6 bases). Per germline, CDR1 SGHRS and CDR2 YFSETQ. The CDR3 length is 17 residues. Trimming removed 1 base from V and 2 bases from J, with 17 bases in between. The CDR3 DNA reads TGCGCCAGCAGCTTGCGTGGGGGACTCGGTATCACAGATACGCAGTATTTT. Translation: CASSLRGGLGITDTQYF.